Below are 28 T cell receptor beta chains sequenced from a single sample in a study of radiotherapy plus CTLA-4 blockade in lung cancer (dated by TCRdb to 2017 to 2018). The library relied on the immunoSEQ multiplex PCR assay. This immuneACCESS table, as held by TCRdb, lists in-frame sequences with V and J called but not all clones. Of the missing ones, under half trace to an unresolved V gene in checked studies; the others have no known cause. The sample table lists 89,000 or so clones, 80% to 85% of them with a count of one. Approximately 3.7% of the sample belongs to the ten largest clones. Sample: peripheral blood, taken from a patient treated with radiotherapy plus ipilimumab. These receptors originate from a human donor with non-small cell lung cancer who had a partial response to radiotherapy plus ipilimumab.

This rearrangement joins TRBV30 to TRBJ1-4, with 7 bases lining up with TRBD1. J lost 2 bases, V lost 7 bases, and 1 base had no gene match. Germline assignment: CDR1 GTSNPN and CDR2 SVGIG (reference sequence). CDR3 size: 12 residues. CDR3 amino acids: CALGQTNEKLFF. The CDR3 bases are TGTGCCTTGGGACAGACTAATGAAAAACTGTTTTTT. The full variable domain, its missing parts supplied by reference TRBV30 and TRBJ1-4, is SQTIHQWPATLVQPVGSPLSLECTVEGTSNPNLYWYRQAAGRGLQLLFYSVGIGQISSEVPQNLSASRPQDRQFILSSKKLLLSDSGFYLCALGQTNEKLFFGSGTQLSVL.

This clone was found a few times. V and J are TRBV6-5 and TRBJ2-7; D is unresolved. The CDR3 consists of 13 residues. V gave up 6 bases and J gave up 6 bases, with 15 bases separating them. CDR1 and CDR2 from the germline V gene are MNHEY and SVGAGI. The CDR3 DNA is TGTGCCAGCAGCAGACCCTTTAGAGGCGAGCAGTACTTC. This gives the protein CASSRPFRGEQYF.

The genes are TRBV2 and TRBJ2-2; 10 bases fit TRBD1. In germline, CDR1 is SNHLY, CDR2 FYNNEI. The CDR3 runs to 16 residues. After removal of 10 bases from V and 6 bases from J, the junction contained 14 bases not matched to a gene. CDR3 bases: TGTGCCAACCGGGACAGGGGTCTAGGGGAGGCCGGGGAGCTGTTTTTT. This sequence encodes CANRDRGLGEAGELFF.

The chain carries TRBV9 and TRBJ2-2; D unresolved. V lost 4 bases, J lost 5 bases, and 12 bases lay in between. Germline lookup yields CDR1 SGDLS and CDR2 YYNGEE. This CDR3 has 14 residues. CDR3 nucleotide sequence: TGTGCCAGCAGCCCAAGCACCGGGACCGGGGAGCTGTTTTTT. Protein: CASSPSTGTGELFF. The full variable domain, with the rest looked up from reference TRBV9 and TRBJ2-2, is DSGVTQTPKHLITATGQRVTLRCSPRSGDLSVYWYQQSLDQGLQFLIQYYNGEERAKGNILERFSAQQFPDLHSELNLSSLELGDSALYFCASSPSTGTGELFFGEGSRLTVL.

The rearrangement joins TRBV7-2 to TRBJ1-4, with TRBD1 matching 8 bases. Germline V gene lookup returns CDR1 SGHTA and CDR2 FQGNSA. This CDR3 spans 15 amino acids. Unmatched junction bases numbered 8, after V lost 5 bases and J lost 6 bases. The CDR3 bases are TGTGCCAGCAGCCCGAGACAGGGGATGGATGAAAAACTGTTTTTT. Protein sequence: CASSPRQGMDEKLFF.

V and J are TRBV6-1 and TRBJ2-5, with 7 bases identical to TRBD2. V trimming: 7 bases; J trimming: 1 base; junction bases outside the gene matches: 6. CDR1 and CDR2 from the germline V gene are MNHNS and SASEGT. The CDR3 sequence is 14 residues long. CDR3 sequence (DNA): TGTGCCAGCACCCAGCGGGGCCTCCAAGAGACCCAGTACTTC. Amino acids: CASTQRGLQETQYF.

The chain links TRBV5-1 to TRBJ1-1; D possibly corresponds to TRBD1 (5 bases). Germline CDR1 and CDR2: SGHRS and YFSETQ. Trimming cost V 6 bases and J 2 bases, with 11 bases left between them. This CDR3 is 13 amino acids long. The CDR3 is CASKRDVNTEAFF. The CDR3 nucleotides are TGCGCCAGCAAGCGGGACGTAAACACTGAAGCTTTCTTT.

This chain joins TRBV29-1 and TRBJ2-5; D is undetermined. The CDR3 has 12 residues. Trimming took off 5 bases at V and 2 bases at J, with 9 bases between the two ends. Germline V CDR1 and CDR2: SQVTM, ANQGSEA. The CDR3 nucleotides read TGCAGCGTTAGACTGGCACAAGAGACCCAGTACTTC. Translation: CSVRLAQETQYF.

The chain links TRBV5-6 to TRBJ2-1, with D tentatively TRBD2 (6 bases). V was clipped by 3 bases and J by 10 bases, with 17 bases between them. CDR1 is SGHDT, CDR2 YYEEEE, per germline. CDR3 length: 14 amino acids. The CDR3 sequence: CASSWWDSTTEQFF. The CDR3 bases are TGTGCCAGCAGCTGGTGGGACTCAACCACGGAGCAGTTCTTC.

The rearrangement uses TRBV5-6 and TRBJ2-1, with 8 bases identical to TRBD2. Germline-derived CDR1 and CDR2 are SGHDT and YYEEEE. This CDR3 spans 15 amino acids. V shed 2 bases, J shed 8 bases, and the junction held 9 bases outside the gene matches. Here the CDR3 reads CASSLRSRRGDEQFF. The CDR3 coding sequence is TGTGCCAGCAGCTTAAGGTCCAGGCGGGGGGATGAGCAGTTCTTC.

This clone has more than one count but fewer than ten. This chain links TRBV5-1 with TRBJ2-3, with D perhaps matching TRBD2 (5 bases). The CDR3 extends over 15 amino acids. CDR1 SGHRS and CDR2 YFSETQ come from the germline V gene. V was clipped by 2 bases and J by 6 bases, with 16 bases between them. CDR3: CASSFSRASVDTQYF. DNA for the CDR3: TGCGCCAGCAGCTTCTCGCGGGCGAGCGTCGATACGCAGTATTTT.

The rearrangement uses TRBV5-1 and TRBJ2-5, with 7 bases aligning to TRBD1. Trimming cost V 5 bases and J 3 bases; bases outside gene matches: 7. The CDR3 length is 14 residues. Germline loops: CDR1 SGHRS, CDR2 YFSETQ. The CDR3 reads CASRYGTAEETQYF. The CDR3, as DNA: TGCGCCAGCAGGTACGGGACAGCTGAAGAGACCCAGTACTTC.

The chain couples TRBV12-5 to TRBJ2-2; 10 bases agree with TRBD2. The germline V gene encodes CDR1 LGHNT and CDR2 FRNRAP. The CDR3 has 20 residues. The ends lost 5 bases at V and 1 base at J; junction bases unmatched: 16. The CDR3 sequence is CASGPRSGRVPKENTGELFF. CDR3 coding DNA: TGTGCTAGTGGTCCCCGCAGCGGGAGGGTTCCGAAAGAGAACACCGGGGAGCTGTTTTTT. The full variable domain, in which reference TRBV12-5 and TRBJ2-2 provide the parts outside the CDR3, is DARVTQTPRHKVTEMGQEVTMRCQPILGHNTVFWYRQTMMQGLELLAYFRNRAPLDDSGMPKDRFSAEMPDATLATLKIQPSEPRDSAVYFCASGPRSGRVPKENTGELFFGEGSRLTVL.

The chain recombines TRBV5-1 with TRBJ2-1; D unresolved. In germline, CDR1 is SGHRS, CDR2 YFSETQ. The CDR3 runs 14 residues. V was cut by 4 bases and J by 8 bases, with 16 bases left in between. DNA of the CDR3: TGCGCCAGCAGCCCCCCAAGGAGCGCCGATGAGCAGTTCTTC. Its translation: CASSPPRSADEQFF.

J is TRBJ2-1 and V is TRBV9; D uncertain. Trimming removed 6 bases at V and 0 bases at J, with 13 bases between. Germline V CDR1 and CDR2: SGDLS, YYNGEE. CDR3 length: 15 amino acids. The CDR3 bases are TGTGCCAGCACCGCTCTGGCGGACTCCTACAATGAGCAGTTCTTC. Its protein is CASTALADSYNEQFF.

This rearrangement joins TRBV5-1 to TRBJ2-2, with D possibly matching TRBD2 (6 bases). The CDR3 is 16 amino acids. CDR1 and CDR2 from the germline V gene are SGHRS and YFSETQ. V was clipped by 4 bases and J by 2 bases, with 15 bases between them. The CDR3 DNA sequence: TGCGCCAGCAGCCCATTTGGGCGGGGTAACACCGGGGAGCTGTTTTTT. It translates to CASSPFGRGNTGELFF.

In nucleotides, the CDR3 is TGTGCCAGCTCAAAGGGACAAGTGAACACTGAAGCTTTCTTT. Translating gives CASSKGQVNTEAFF. The genes are TRBV18 and TRBJ1-1; tentative D call: TRBD1 (6 bases). Germline CDR1 is KGHSH and CDR2 is LQKENI. Trimming took off 5 bases at V and 0 bases at J, with 10 bases between the two ends. The CDR3 is 14 residues long.

This clone showed up just once. The rearrangement uses TRBV7-9 and TRBJ1-4; no reliable D call. The germline V gene encodes CDR1 SEHNR and CDR2 FQNEAQ (reference sequence). This CDR3 is 14 amino acids long. The V end lost 1 base, the J end lost 13 bases, and 16 bases lay between the germline ends. Here the CDR3 DNA reads TGTGCCAGCAGCTTAGGCAGCGGCGGGGTAGGACTGTTTTTT. Translated, it gives CASSLGSGGVGLFF.

The gene calls are TRBV2 and TRBJ2-1; D might be TRBD1 (6 bases). With 7 bases removed from V and 5 bases from J, the gap between germline ends came to 12 bases. Per germline, CDR1 SNHLY and CDR2 FYNNEI. This CDR3 spans 13 amino acids. CDR3 residues: CASILRGDNEQFF. The CDR3 DNA reads TGTGCCAGCATCCTCAGGGGAGACAATGAGCAGTTCTTC. Full variable domain (rest looked up from reference TRBV2 and TRBJ2-1): EPEVTQTPSHQVTQMGQEVILRCVPISNHLYFYWYRQILGQKVEFLVSFYNNEISEKSEIFDDQFSVERPDGSNFTLKIRSTKLEDSAMYFCASILRGDNEQFFGPGTRLTVL.

The J gene is TRBJ2-7, the V gene TRBV4-1, with D maybe TRBD2 (6 bases). The ends were cut back, 0 bases at V and 7 bases at J, with 16 bases in the middle. The germline V gene has CDR1 MGHRA and CDR2 YSYEKL. The CDR3 runs 15 residues. The CDR3 nucleotides are TGCGCCAGCAGCCAAGATCCGCGGGGAGTCAGGGAGCAGTACTTC. Translation gives CASSQDPRGVREQYF.

The chain carries TRBV19 and TRBJ1-5; D perhaps matches TRBD1 (5 bases). Germline CDR1 LNHDA, CDR2 SQIVND (reference sequence). Trimming cost V 3 bases and J 7 bases, with 19 bases left between them. This CDR3 is 16 amino acids long. DNA for the CDR3: TGTGCCAGTAGTATGACGGCGGGGGAGTTGAGCCAGCCCCAGCATTTT. This gives the protein CASSMTAGELSQPQHF. Based on the CDR3 plus reference TRBV19 and TRBJ1-5, the full variable domain is DGGITQSPKYLFRKEGQNVTLSCEQNLNHDAMYWYRQDPGQGLRLIYYSQIVNDFQKGDIAEGYSVSREKKESFPLTVTSAQKNPTAFYLCASSMTAGELSQPQHFGDGTRLSIL.

The V call is TRBV4-1, the J call TRBJ2-2, with D hard to call. Looked up from germline, CDR1 is MGHRA and CDR2 is YSYEKL. CDR3 size: 13 residues. V lost 5 bases, J lost 0 bases, and 4 bases lay in between. DNA of the CDR3: TGCGCCAGCAGCGGAGCGAACACCGGGGAGCTGTTTTTT. This codes for CASSGANTGELFF.

The genes are TRBV27 and TRBJ2-7; tentatively, D is TRBD2 (5 bases). The CDR3 has 16 amino acids. CDR1 is MNHEY and CDR2 is SMNVEV in the germline V gene (reference sequence). Trimming shortened V by 3 bases and J by 0 bases, and 15 bases separated the two germline ends. The CDR3 reads CASSFSPTGYSYEQYF. DNA for the CDR3: TGTGCCAGCAGTTTCTCCCCCACGGGGTACTCCTACGAGCAGTACTTC.

V gene TRBV5-1 combines with J gene TRBJ1-1, with a weak D call TRBD1 (5 bases). V lost 4 bases, J lost 4 bases, and 14 bases lay in between. The CDR3 runs to 14 residues. From germline, CDR1 is SGHRS and CDR2 YFSETQ. The CDR3 protein is CASSPGDPTTEAFF. CDR3 in DNA: TGCGCCAGCAGCCCGGGGGACCCCACCACTGAAGCTTTCTTT.

V usage is TRBV7-7 and J usage is TRBJ2-7; TRBD2 matches 7 bases. Per the germline V gene, CDR1 is SSHAT and CDR2 is FNYEAQ (reference sequence). With 5 bases clipped from V and 2 bases from J, the junction kept 9 bases outside the gene matches. This CDR3 is built from 15 residues. Here the CDR3 reads CASSPASGPPYEQYF. The CDR3 region has the DNA TGTGCCAGCAGCCCAGCTAGCGGCCCCCCCTACGAGCAGTACTTC.

The chain's CDR3 is CASSLGPGGPLEQYF. For the CDR3, the DNA is TGCGCCAGCAGCTTGGGACCGGGAGGCCCTCTCGAGCAGTACTTC. V is TRBV5-1 and J is TRBJ2-7; 7 bases align to TRBD2. This CDR3 is 15 amino acids long. The junction had 9 bases not matched to a gene; V was cut back by 0 bases and J by 6 bases. The V gene's germline CDR1 is SGHRS and CDR2 YFSETQ.

The chain employs TRBV5-1 and TRBJ2-1; 7 bases map to TRBD1. The CDR3 runs 16 residues. The trim removed 4 bases at V and 0 bases at J, leaving 7 bases unmatched. Germline assignment: CDR1 SGHRS and CDR2 YFSETQ. Here the CDR3 DNA reads TGCGCCAGCAGCACGGGACAGCTTAGCTCCTACAATGAGCAGTTCTTC. Translation gives CASSTGQLSSYNEQFF.

This clone has a handful of counts. The J gene is TRBJ2-1, the V gene TRBV5-1; D is perhaps TRBD1 (5 bases). This CDR3 spans 15 amino acids. V lost 4 bases, J lost 6 bases, and 17 bases lay in between. Germline values: CDR1 SGHRS, CDR2 YFSETQ. For the CDR3, the DNA is TGCGCCAGCAGCACCGAAGACCTCAGGGTCAATGAGCAGTTCTTC. This gives the protein CASSTEDLRVNEQFF.